Following are 14 T cell receptor beta chains from one sample sequenced in a study of blood T cells in healthy people across ages. A second PCR of roughly 6 to 12 cycles used a sample-barcoded 5' primer and a J-beta primer mix. TCRdb reprocessed the 5' RACE reads with MiXCR, giving one entry per CDR3 protein. The sample includes roughly 930,000 distinct CDR3 sequences, around 49% of them seen just once. The sample was blood. The receptors were sampled from a man aged 25-45 years in good health.

The chain links TRBV11-3 to TRBJ2-5; D is unresolved. This CDR3 region has 15 residues. CDR1 SGHNT and CDR2 YENEEA come from the germline V gene. Trimming took off 0 bases at V and 1 base at J, with 9 bases between the two ends. CDR3 amino acids: CASSLDKGSQETQYF. CDR3 nucleotide sequence: TGTGCCAGCAGCTTAGACAAGGGCAGCCAAGAGACCCAGTACTTC.

The chain combines TRBV20-1 with TRBJ2-5; possibly TRBD1 for D (6 bases). The CDR3 extends over 12 amino acids. Trimming took 6 bases from V and 3 from J, leaving 11 bases between them. Germline V gene data show CDR1 as DFQATT and CDR2 as SNEGSKA (reference sequence). The CDR3 loop is CSAPGQKETQYF. The CDR3 DNA follows: TGCAGTGCACCCGGACAGAAAGAGACCCAGTACTTC.

This clonotype has more than one count but fewer than ten. This rearrangement joins TRBV20-1 to TRBJ1-2; 12 bases map to TRBD1. Losses at the gene ends were 5 bases for V and 8 bases for J; bases not matched to a gene: 9. The germline V gene has CDR1 DFQATT and CDR2 SNEGSKA (reference sequence). The CDR3 runs 14 residues. This CDR3 is CSADRDRGQEGYTF. The CDR3 coding sequence is TGCAGTGCTGACCGGGACAGGGGGCAGGAGGGCTACACCTTC.

The chain employs TRBV28 and TRBJ2-1; TRBD1 might be the D (5 bases). The tail of the sequence fits TRBJ2-7 better, so the J call may be wrong. CDR1 is MDHEN and CDR2 is SYDVKM in the germline V gene. The CDR3 totals 16 residues. CDR3 sequence: CASVGLQAELYNEQYF. CDR3 bases: TGTGCCAGCGTAGGGTTACAGGCAGAACTCTACAATGAGCAGTACTTC.

This clonotype was counted between two and nine times. The V gene is TRBV6-2 or TRBV6-3, the J gene TRBJ2-7, with D tentatively TRBD1 (5 bases). Trimming shortened V by 8 bases and J by 6 bases, and 20 bases separated the two germline ends. Germline loops: CDR1 MNHEY, CDR2 SVGEGT. This CDR3 is 14 amino acids long. The CDR3 region is CASASLFQGSEQYF. In DNA form, the CDR3 reads TGTGCCAGCGCCTCGCTATTTCAGGGATCCGAGCAGTACTTC.

The genes are TRBV6-1 and TRBJ1-2; TRBD1 matches at 9 bases. The CDR3 runs 14 residues. The germline gives CDR1 MNHNS, CDR2 SASEGT. The J segment lost 6 bases and the V segment lost 4 bases, leaving 6 bases of the junction unmatched. The CDR3 reads CASSGPGQGHGYTF. The DNA for the CDR3 is TGTGCCAGCAGTGGGCCGGGACAGGGTCATGGCTACACCTTC.

V usage is TRBV2 and J usage is TRBJ1-6; D is uncertain. The V and J ends lost 5 bases and 9 bases respectively, with 17 bases between them. This CDR3 region has 15 residues. Germline CDR1 reads SNHLY; CDR2 reads FYNNEI. CDR3 in amino acids: CASSSQSSGASPLHF. CDR3 nucleotides: TGTGCCAGCAGTTCACAATCGAGCGGAGCTTCACCCCTCCACTTT.

The J gene is TRBJ2-1, the V gene TRBV12-3 or TRBV12-4; D is unclear. The CDR3 sequence is 12 residues long. V lost 5 bases, J lost 14 bases, and 16 bases lay in between. The CDR3 sequence is CASSPLPPNEFF. The CDR3 bases are TGTGCCAGCAGTCCCTTACCGCCGAATGAGTTCTTC.

A remark on this clonotype: This may arise from a read error, as a much more abundant clone is one base away. This rearrangement joins TRBV29-1 to TRBJ2-1, with 9 bases fitting TRBD1. The J call may be faulty, since TRBJ2-7 better matches the DNA end. Germline CDR1 SQVTM, CDR2 ANQGSEA. This CDR3 comprises 14 residues. CDR3 nucleotides: TGCAGCGTTGAGGAACAGGGGGCGGGCGATGAGCAGTACTTC. This gives the protein CSVEEQGAGDEQYF.

The table lists this clonotype with a count of one. This rearrangement joins TRBV7-9 to TRBJ2-2, with 10 bases matching TRBD2. The length of the CDR3 is 15 residues. V was clipped by 6 bases and J by 5 bases; unmatched bases: 6. Germline V lookup: CDR1 SEHNR, CDR2 FQNEAQ (reference sequence). The CDR3 DNA follows: TGTGCCAGCAGGAAAGCGGGGGGGCAGACCGGGGAGCTGTTTTTT. As protein: CASRKAGGQTGELFF.

This clonotype was found a few times. This chain joins TRBV20-1 and TRBJ2-7, with 8 bases fitting TRBD1. Germline CDR1 DFQATT, CDR2 SNEGSKA (reference sequence). CDR3 length: 14 residues. J lost 0 bases, V lost 6 bases, and 7 bases had no gene match. Written as DNA, the CDR3 is TGCAGTGCGGACAGGGATTCAATCTCCTACGAGCAGTACTTC. Translated: CSADRDSISYEQYF.

The chain carries TRBV28 and TRBJ2-5; 7 bases line up with TRBD1. The CDR3 sequence is 15 residues long. V was pared by 6 bases and J by 5 bases, with 12 bases of the junction left unmatched. In germline, CDR1 is MDHEN, CDR2 SYDVKM. The DNA of the CDR3 is TGTGCCAGCAGAAACGACAGGGTCCCGGGGGAGACCCAGTACTTC. Its translation is CASRNDRVPGETQYF.

The chain uses TRBV7-6 and TRBJ2-7; D could derive from TRBD1 or TRBD2 (5 bases each). The CDR3 totals 18 residues. Per the germline V gene, CDR1 is SGHVS and CDR2 is FNYEAQ. V gave up 5 bases and J gave up 0 bases, with 23 bases separating them. CDR3 coding DNA: TGTGCCAGCAGCACCCGAGGGACGCGACTGAGGGGCTCCTACGAGCAGTACTTC. Its protein product is CASSTRGTRLRGSYEQYF.

This clonotype has only a few counts. The chain uses TRBV20-1 and TRBJ1-2, with D unclear. Per the germline V gene, CDR1 is DFQATT and CDR2 is SNEGSKA (reference sequence). CDR3 length: 18 amino acids. Trimming removed 1 base from V and 4 bases from J, with 25 bases in between. The DNA of the CDR3 is TGCAGTGCTAGAGTCTTTCTTCCAGGCAAGGGTCTTTTCTATGGCTACACCTTC. Translated, it gives CSARVFLPGKGLFYGYTF.